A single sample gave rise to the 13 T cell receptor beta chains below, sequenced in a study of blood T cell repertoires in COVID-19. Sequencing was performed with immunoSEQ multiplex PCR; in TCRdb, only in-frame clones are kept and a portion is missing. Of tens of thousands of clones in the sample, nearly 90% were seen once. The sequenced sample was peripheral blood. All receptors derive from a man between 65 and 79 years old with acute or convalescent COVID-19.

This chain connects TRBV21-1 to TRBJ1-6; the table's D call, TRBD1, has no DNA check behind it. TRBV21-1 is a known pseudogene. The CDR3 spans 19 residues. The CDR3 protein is CASGGGPFTGGFDNSPLHF. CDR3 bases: TGTGCCAGCGGGGGAGGCCCATTCACAGGGGGTTTCGATAATTCACCCCTCCACTTT.

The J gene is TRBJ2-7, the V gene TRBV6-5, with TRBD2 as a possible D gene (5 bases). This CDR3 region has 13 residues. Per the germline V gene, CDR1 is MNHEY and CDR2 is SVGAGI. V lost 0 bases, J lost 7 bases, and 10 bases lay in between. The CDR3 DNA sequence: TGTGCCAGCAGTTACTCGATTGGGGAGGAGCAGTACTTC. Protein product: CASSYSIGEEQYF.

The CDR3 sequence is CASSEAPRRVNQPQHF. The CDR3 DNA reads as TGTGCCAGCAGTGAAGCGCCTAGACGCGTAAATCAGCCCCAGCATTTT. This chain joins TRBV6-1 and TRBJ1-5, with D hard to call. Trimming took 0 bases from V and 4 from J, leaving 13 bases between them. CDR1 MNHNS and CDR2 SASEGT come from the germline V gene. This CDR3 spans 16 amino acids.

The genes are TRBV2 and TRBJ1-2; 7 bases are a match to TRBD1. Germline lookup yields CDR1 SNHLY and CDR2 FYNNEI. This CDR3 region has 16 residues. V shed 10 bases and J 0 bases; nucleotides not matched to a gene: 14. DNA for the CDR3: TGTGCCACCTGGTCCGGGACAGCAGCATCTAACTATGGCTACACCTTC. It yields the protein CATWSGTAASNYGYTF.

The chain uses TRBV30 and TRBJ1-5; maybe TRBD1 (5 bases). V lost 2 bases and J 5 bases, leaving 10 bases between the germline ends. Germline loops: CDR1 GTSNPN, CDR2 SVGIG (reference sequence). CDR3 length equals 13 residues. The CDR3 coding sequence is TGTGCCTGGAGTCGGGGGAGGGATCAGCCCCAGCATTTT. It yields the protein CAWSRGRDQPQHF.

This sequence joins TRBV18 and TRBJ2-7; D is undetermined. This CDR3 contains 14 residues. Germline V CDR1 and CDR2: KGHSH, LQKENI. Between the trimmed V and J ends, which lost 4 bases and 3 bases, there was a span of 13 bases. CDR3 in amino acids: CASSLSTDFYEQYF. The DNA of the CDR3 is TGTGCCAGCTCACTATCGACTGATTTCTACGAGCAGTACTTC.

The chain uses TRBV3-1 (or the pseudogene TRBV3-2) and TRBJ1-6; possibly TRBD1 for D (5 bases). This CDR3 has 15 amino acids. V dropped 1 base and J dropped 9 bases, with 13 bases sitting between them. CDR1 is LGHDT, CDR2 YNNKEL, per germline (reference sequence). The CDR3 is CASSQGAGGISPLHF. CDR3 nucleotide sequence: TGTGCCAGCAGCCAAGGGGCTGGGGGGATTTCACCCCTCCACTTT.

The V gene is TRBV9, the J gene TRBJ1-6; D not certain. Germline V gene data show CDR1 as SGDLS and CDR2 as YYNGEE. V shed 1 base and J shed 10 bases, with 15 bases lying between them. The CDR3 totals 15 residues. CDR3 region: CASSVSSGVGSPLHF. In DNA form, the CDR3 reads TGTGCCAGCAGCGTAAGCTCCGGGGTGGGGTCACCCCTCCACTTT. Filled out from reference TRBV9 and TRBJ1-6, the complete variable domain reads DSGVTQTPKHLITATGQRVTLRCSPRSGDLSVYWYQQSLDQGLQFLIQYYNGEERAKGNILERFSAQQFPDLHSELNLSSLELGDSALYFCASSVSSGVGSPLHFGNGTRLTVT.

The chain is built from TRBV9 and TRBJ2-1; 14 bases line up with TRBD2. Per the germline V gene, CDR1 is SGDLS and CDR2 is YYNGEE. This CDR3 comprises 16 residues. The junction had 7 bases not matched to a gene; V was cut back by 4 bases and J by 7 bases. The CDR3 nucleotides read TGTGCCAGCAGCTTTGGACTAGCGGGGGGTGGGAATGAGCAGTTCTTC. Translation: CASSFGLAGGGNEQFF. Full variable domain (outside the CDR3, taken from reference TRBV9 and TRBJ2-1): DSGVTQTPKHLITATGQRVTLRCSPRSGDLSVYWYQQSLDQGLQFLIQYYNGEERAKGNILERFSAQQFPDLHSELNLSSLELGDSALYFCASSFGLAGGGNEQFFGPGTRLTVL.

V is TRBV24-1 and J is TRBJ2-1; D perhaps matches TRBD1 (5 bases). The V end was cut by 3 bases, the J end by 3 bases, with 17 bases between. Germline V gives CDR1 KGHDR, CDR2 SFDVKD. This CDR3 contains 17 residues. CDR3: CATSDRPQGTDYNEQFF. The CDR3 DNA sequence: TGTGCCACCAGTGATCGACCCCAGGGAACAGACTACAATGAGCAGTTCTTC.

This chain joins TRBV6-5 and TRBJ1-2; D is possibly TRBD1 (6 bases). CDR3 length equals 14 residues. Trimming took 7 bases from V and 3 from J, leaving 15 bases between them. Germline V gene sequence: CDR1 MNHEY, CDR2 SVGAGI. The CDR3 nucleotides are TGTGCCAGCAAGTCGGGGGGGCGCGACTATGGCTACACCTTC. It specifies CASKSGGRDYGYTF.

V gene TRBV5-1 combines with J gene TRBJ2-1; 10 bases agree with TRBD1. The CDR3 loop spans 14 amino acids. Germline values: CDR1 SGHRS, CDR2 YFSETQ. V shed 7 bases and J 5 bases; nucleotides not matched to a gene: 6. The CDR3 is CASGTGTGDNEQFF. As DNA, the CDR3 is TGCGCCAGCGGAACCGGGACAGGGGACAATGAGCAGTTCTTC.

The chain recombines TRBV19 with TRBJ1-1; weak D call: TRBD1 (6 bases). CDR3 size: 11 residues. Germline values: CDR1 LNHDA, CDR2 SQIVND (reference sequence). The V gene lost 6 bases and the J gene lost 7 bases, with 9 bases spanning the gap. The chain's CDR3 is CASSFRGEAFF. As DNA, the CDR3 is TGTGCCAGTAGCTTCAGGGGTGAAGCTTTCTTT.